This T cell receptor beta chain was documented in a study of CD8+CD57+ T cells in acquired aplastic anemia. The template for TCR beta VDJ and CDR3 sequence profiling was genomic DNA. TCRdb redid the calling of the reads with MiXCR, one entry per CDR3 protein. The sample lists approximately 260,000 distinct CDR3 sequences; approximately 86% were seen once. Patients sequenced had flow cytometry evidence of CD8+CD57+ cell expansion. This clonotype was recorded only once. Mismatch with germline at one junction end may stem from a read error. This CDR3 region has 16 residues. Per the germline V gene, CDR1 is SEHNR and CDR2 is FQNEAQ (reference sequence).

The gene calls are TRBV7-9 and TRBJ1-2, with D maybe TRBD1 (5 bases). Specimen: sorted CD4+, CD8+, or CD8+CD57+ T cells (not recorded which) from PBMCs. The sequence was collected from a human donor with aplastic anemia. CDR3 sequence reads: CATSGRGLAYEHYYTF. In DNA, the CDR3 is TGTGCCACCAGCGGCCGGGGCCTAGCCTACGAGCATTACTACACCTTC.